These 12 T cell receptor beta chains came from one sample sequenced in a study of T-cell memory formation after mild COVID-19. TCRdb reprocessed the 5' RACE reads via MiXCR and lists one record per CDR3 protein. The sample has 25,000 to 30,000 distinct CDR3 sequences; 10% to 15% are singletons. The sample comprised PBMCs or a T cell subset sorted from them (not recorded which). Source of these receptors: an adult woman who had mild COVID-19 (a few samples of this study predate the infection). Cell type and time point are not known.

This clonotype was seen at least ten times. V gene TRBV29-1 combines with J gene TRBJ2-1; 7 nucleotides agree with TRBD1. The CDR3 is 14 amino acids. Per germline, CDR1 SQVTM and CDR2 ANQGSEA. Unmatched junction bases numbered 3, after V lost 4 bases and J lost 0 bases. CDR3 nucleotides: TGCAGCGTTGGGGGACAGAGCTCCTACAATGAGCAGTTCTTC. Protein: CSVGGQSSYNEQFF.

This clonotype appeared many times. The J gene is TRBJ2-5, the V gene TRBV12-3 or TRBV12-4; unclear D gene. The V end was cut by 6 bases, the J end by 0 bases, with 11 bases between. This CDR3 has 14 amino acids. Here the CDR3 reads CASSPTSYQETQYF. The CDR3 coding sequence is TGTGCCAGCAGCCCTACTTCGTACCAAGAGACCCAGTACTTC.

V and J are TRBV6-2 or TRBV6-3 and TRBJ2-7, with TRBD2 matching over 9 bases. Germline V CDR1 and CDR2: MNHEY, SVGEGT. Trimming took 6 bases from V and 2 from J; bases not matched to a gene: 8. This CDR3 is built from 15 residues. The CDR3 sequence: CASSTSSGKPYEQYF. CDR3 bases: TGTGCCAGCAGCACCTCTAGCGGGAAGCCCTACGAGCAGTACTTC.

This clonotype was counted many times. The CDR3 nucleotides read TGTGCCAGCAGCTTAGATGGACTAGGGCCGTTAAGCACAGATACGCAGTATTTT. Protein: CASSLDGLGPLSTDTQYF. The chain recombines TRBV11-2 with TRBJ2-3; 7 bases match TRBD2. CDR3 size: 18 residues. CDR1 and CDR2 from the germline V gene are SGHAT and FQNNGV. V shed 0 bases, J shed 0 bases, and the junction held 9 bases outside the gene matches.

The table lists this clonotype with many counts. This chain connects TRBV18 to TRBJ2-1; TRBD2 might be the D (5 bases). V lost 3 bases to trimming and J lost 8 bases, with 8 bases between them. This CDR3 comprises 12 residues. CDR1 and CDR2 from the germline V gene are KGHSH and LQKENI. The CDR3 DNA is TGTGCCAGCTCACCGAGGGCCCATGAGCAGTTCTTC. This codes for CASSPRAHEQFF.

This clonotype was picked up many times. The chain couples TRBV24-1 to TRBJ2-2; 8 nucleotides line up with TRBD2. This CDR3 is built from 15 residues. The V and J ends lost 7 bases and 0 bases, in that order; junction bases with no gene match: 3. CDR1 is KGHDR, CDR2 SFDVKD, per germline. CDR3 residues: CATSLAGTNTGELFF. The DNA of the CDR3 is TGTGCCACCAGCCTAGCGGGTACGAACACCGGGGAGCTGTTTTTT.

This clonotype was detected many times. The CDR3 DNA follows: TGTGCCAGCAGCCAAGCTACCCTGGGTGAGCAGTTCTTC. Its translation: CASSQATLGEQFF. The rearrangement joins TRBV3-1 to TRBJ2-1; no firm D call. Germline lookup yields CDR1 LGHDT and CDR2 YNNKEL (reference sequence). Trimming removed 1 base from V and 9 bases from J, with 10 bases in between. This CDR3 is built from 13 residues.

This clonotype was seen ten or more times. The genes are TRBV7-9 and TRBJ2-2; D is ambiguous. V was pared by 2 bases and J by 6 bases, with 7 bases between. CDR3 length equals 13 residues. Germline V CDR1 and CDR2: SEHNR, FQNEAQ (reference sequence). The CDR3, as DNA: TGTGCCAGCAGCTTATCGGCCCCCGGGGAGCTGTTTTTT. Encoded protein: CASSLSAPGELFF.

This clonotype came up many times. The CDR3 DNA reads TGTGCCAGCAGCAGAGAGTTAAACCAAGAGACCCAGTACTTC. Translation gives CASSRELNQETQYF. The gene calls are TRBV5-4 and TRBJ2-5; D ambiguous. Germline V gene lookup returns CDR1 SGHNT and CDR2 YYREEE (reference sequence). The CDR3 has 14 residues. Between the trimmed V and J ends, which lost 4 bases and 0 bases, there was a span of 10 bases. Full variable domain (outside the CDR3, taken from reference TRBV5-4 and TRBJ2-5): ETGVTQSPTHLIKTRGQQVTLRCSSQSGHNTVSWYQQALGQGPQFIFQYYREEENGRGNFPPRFSGLQFPNYSSELNVNALELDDSALYLCASSRELNQETQYFGPGTRLLVL.

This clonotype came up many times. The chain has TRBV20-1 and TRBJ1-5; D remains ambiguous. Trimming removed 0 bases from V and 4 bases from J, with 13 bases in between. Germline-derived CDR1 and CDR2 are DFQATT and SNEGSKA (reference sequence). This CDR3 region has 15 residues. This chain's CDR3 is CSARDLGRVNQPQHF. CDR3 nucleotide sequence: TGCAGTGCTAGAGATCTCGGACGGGTAAATCAGCCCCAGCATTTT.

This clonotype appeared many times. This CDR3 is CASSQDPTGLWNTEAFF. In DNA form, the CDR3 reads TGCGCCAGCAGCCAAGATCCCACGGGACTCTGGAACACTGAAGCTTTCTTT. J is TRBJ1-1 and V is TRBV4-3; D is perhaps TRBD1 (5 bases). The CDR3 is 17 amino acids. The V end lost 0 bases, the J end lost 1 base, and 15 bases lay between the germline ends. CDR1 LGHNA and CDR2 YSLEER come from the germline V gene.

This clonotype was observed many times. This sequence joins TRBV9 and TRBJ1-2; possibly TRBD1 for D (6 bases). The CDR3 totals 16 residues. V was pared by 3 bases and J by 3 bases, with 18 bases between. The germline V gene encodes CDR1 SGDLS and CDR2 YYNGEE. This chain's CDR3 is CASSGGEQGPHYGYTF. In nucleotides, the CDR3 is TGTGCCAGCAGCGGGGGGGAACAGGGTCCACACTATGGCTACACCTTC.